This record covers a single TCR beta chain. Repertoires were generated with immunoSEQ multiplex PCR, while TCRdb's copy carries only in-frame clones and drops some. Of some 220,000 clones listed, 85% are singletons. The data stem from a study of blood T cell repertoires in COVID-19. Study context: Sites across the United States, Italy and Spain contributed samples from acute and convalescent COVID-19.

This CDR3 spans 13 amino acids. Losses at the gene ends were 7 bases for V and 2 bases for J; bases not matched to a gene: 1. Sequenced material: peripheral blood. This chain connects TRBV12-3 or TRBV12-4 to TRBJ2-2; 7 bases fit TRBD1. The sequence was collected from a woman aged 70-85 years with COVID-19, enrolled during active disease. In DNA form, the CDR3 reads TGTGCCAGCACAGGGGGAAACACCGGGGAGCTGTTTTTT. This codes for CASTGGNTGELFF.